This TCR beta chain was sequenced for a study of blood T cell repertoires in COVID-19. Study-wide background: Spain, Italy and the United States supplied samples that represented acute and convalescent COVID-19. T cells, B-cell-depleted T cells, or PBMCs provided the cDNA or gDNA that served as material.

As handled by the study authors: Reference gene primer amplification in the assay estimated nucleated cell counts. Profiled with immunoSEQ multiplex PCR; TCRdb holds only in-frame clones, not every one. D and trimming were read from the DNA, whereas the V and J calls and clone size are those reported in that table. The table shows tens of thousands of clones, with approximately 90% occurring only once. Trimming cost V 5 bases and J 1 base, with 10 bases left between them. The V gene's germline CDR1 is SEHNR and CDR2 FQNEAQ (reference sequence). The CDR3 is 14 residues long. The receptor was derived from a woman older than 75 with active COVID-19. V usage is TRBV7-9 and J usage is TRBJ2-3; D remains ambiguous. Sequenced sample: peripheral blood. The CDR3 is CASSPLLGTDTQYF. CDR3 sequence (DNA): TGTGCCAGCAGCCCCTTGCTAGGCACAGATACGCAGTATTTT. Filled out from reference TRBV7-9 and TRBJ2-3, the complete variable domain reads DTGVSQNPRHKITKRGQNVTFRCDPISEHNRLYWYRQTLGQGPEFLTYFQNEAQLEKSRLLSDRFSAERPKGSFSTLEIQRTEQGDSAMYLCASSPLLGTDTQYFGPGTRLTVL.